Shown below are 21 T cell receptor beta chains from a single sample sequenced in a study of T cells expressing NK-cell markers. TCRdb derives one entry per CDR3 protein from the 5' RACE reads, leaving out DNA. The table counts 300,000 or so distinct CDR3 sequences; 4% to 5% lies in the top ten. Sequenced: blood T cells: a sorted CD56 or NKG2C T cell subset, CD4+ or CD8+ T cells, or bulk PBMC T cells (not recorded which). The receptors here all came from a woman between 18 and 70 years old in good health.

The chain combines TRBV5-4 with TRBJ2-3; with no DNA, the TCRdb D assignment of TRBD2 cannot be verified. CDR1 SGHNT and CDR2 YYREEE come from the germline V gene (reference sequence). The length of the CDR3 is 16 residues. The CDR3: CASSLVISAYTDTQYF. The full variable domain, with the rest looked up from reference TRBV5-4 and TRBJ2-3, is ETGVTQSPTHLIKTRGQQVTLRCSSQSGHNTVSWYQQALGQGPQFIFQYYREEENGRGNFPPRFSGLQFPNYSSELNVNALELDDSALYLCASSLVISAYTDTQYFGPGTRLTVL.

The J gene is TRBJ2-7, the V gene TRBV9; TCRdb outputs TRBD1, but without DNA this stays unchecked. The CDR3 runs to 18 residues. Germline lookup yields CDR1 SGDLS and CDR2 YYNGEE. Here the CDR3 reads CASSDIRDILGRAYEQYF.

J is TRBJ2-3 and V is TRBV20-1; TCRdb picks TRBD2, but there is no DNA to check that call. This CDR3 spans 16 amino acids. Germline CDR1 and CDR2: DFQATT and SNEGSKA (reference sequence). CDR3 amino acids: CSARGKGLAGAGTQYF.

The gene calls are TRBV11-2 and TRBJ1-2; TCRdb returns TRBD1, unconfirmable since there is no DNA. The V gene's germline CDR1 is SGHAT and CDR2 FQNNGV. This CDR3 spans 16 amino acids. The CDR3 sequence is CASSLRGIIVTSGYTF.

CDR3 amino acids: CASRPNTIGRETQYF. The chain has TRBV12-3 or TRBV12-4 and TRBJ2-5; TCRdb calls TRBD2, which cannot be checked without DNA. This CDR3 has 15 amino acids.

The rearrangement joins TRBV20-1 to TRBJ2-5; TCRdb indicates TRBD2, and absent DNA this call remains unverified. Germline V CDR1 and CDR2: DFQATT, SNEGSKA (reference sequence). The CDR3 has 13 residues. CDR3 residues: CSADPSGKETQYF.

The chain uses TRBV11-1 and TRBJ2-1; TCRdb gives TRBD1 as the D gene, but with no DNA this cannot be confirmed. From germline, CDR1 is SGHAT and CDR2 FQDESV (reference sequence). This CDR3 has 16 residues. The chain's CDR3 is CASSSRDPPRGNEQFF.

V usage is TRBV20-1 and J usage is TRBJ1-2; TCRdb's assignment of TRBD1 cannot be checked, as there is no DNA. CDR1 and CDR2 from the germline V gene are DFQATT and SNEGSKA (reference sequence). This CDR3 contains 15 residues. The CDR3 loop is CSAPGQGATNYGYTF.

This chain links TRBV6-1 with TRBJ2-3; TCRdb designates TRBD2, a call that cannot be tested without DNA. Germline V lookup: CDR1 MNHNS, CDR2 SASEGT. The CDR3 contains 17 residues. The CDR3 protein is CASRPELAGTSTDTQYF.

This chain links TRBV6-1 with TRBJ2-2; TCRdb lists TRBD2, though no DNA is available to test this call. The CDR3 is 15 amino acids. In germline, CDR1 is MNHNS, CDR2 SASEGT. Here the CDR3 reads CASREARTSVGELFF.

The V and J genes are TRBV29-1 and TRBJ2-1; TCRdb's assignment of TRBD1 cannot be checked, as there is no DNA. Per the germline V gene, CDR1 is SQVTM and CDR2 is ANQGSEA. CDR3 length: 14 amino acids. CDR3 sequence reads: CSVADRVKYNEQFF.

The chain employs TRBV20-1 and TRBJ2-5; TCRdb calls TRBD2, which cannot be checked without DNA. Per the germline V gene, CDR1 is DFQATT and CDR2 is SNEGSKA (reference sequence). This CDR3 is 14 amino acids long. The CDR3 sequence: CSARPGTREETQYF.

This chain connects TRBV3-1 to TRBJ2-3; as DNA is missing, the TRBD1 call by TCRdb cannot be tested. The CDR3 is 15 residues long. CDR1 and CDR2 from the germline V gene are LGHDT and YNNKEL (reference sequence). The CDR3 sequence is CASSSPGPHRDTQYF.

The V call is TRBV12-3 or TRBV12-4, the J call TRBJ1-6; lacking DNA, the TRBD1 call made by TCRdb goes unchecked. The CDR3 has 15 residues. CDR3 protein: CASSPGQGRNSPLHF.

The chain uses TRBV12-3 or TRBV12-4 and TRBJ1-1. The CDR3 has 11 residues. The CDR3 protein is CASSVNTEAFF.

The chain employs TRBV20-1 and TRBJ1-5. This CDR3 has 13 residues. Per the germline V gene, CDR1 is DFQATT and CDR2 is SNEGSKA (reference sequence). The CDR3: CSAREGSNQPQHF.

This sequence joins TRBV20-1 and TRBJ2-1. There are 11 residues in the CDR3. Germline V gene data show CDR1 as DFQATT and CDR2 as SNEGSKA (reference sequence). The CDR3: CSARVENEQFF.

V is TRBV12-3 or TRBV12-4 and J is TRBJ2-3; without DNA, the TCRdb call of TRBD1 cannot be checked. The CDR3 is made up of 16 amino acids. This CDR3 is CASSLNPGQSTDTQYF.

J is TRBJ2-3 and V is TRBV20-1; absent DNA, TCRdb's TRBD1 call cannot be checked. Germline CDR1 reads DFQATT; CDR2 reads SNEGSKA (reference sequence). The CDR3 totals 15 residues. The chain's CDR3 is CSATGGDKSTDTQYF.

The J gene is TRBJ2-7, the V gene TRBV12-3 or TRBV12-4. CDR3 length equals 14 residues. CDR3 residues: CASTDDPSAYEQYF.

This chain uses TRBV5-1 with TRBJ2-1; TCRdb's D call, TRBD2, is unchecked because there is no DNA. The CDR3 has 16 amino acids. Looked up from germline, CDR1 is SGHRS and CDR2 is YFSETQ. The CDR3 sequence: CASTTFGGAAYNEQFF. Combining the CDR3 with reference TRBV5-1 and TRBJ2-1 gives the whole variable domain KAGVTQTPRYLIKTRGQQVTLSCSPISGHRSVSWYQQTPGQGLQFLFEYFSETQRNKGNFPGRFSGRQFSNSRSEMNVSTLELGDSALYLCASTTFGGAAYNEQFFGPGTRLTVL.